These T cell receptor beta chains were read from a single sample in a study of blood T cell repertoires in COVID-19. Clones were sequenced by immunoSEQ multiplex PCR, and TCRdb holds only the in-frame ones, with some missing. The table records more than 200,000 clones, 85% to 90% of them present only once. The sequenced material came from peripheral blood. These receptors came from a man between 45 and 60 years old with acute or convalescent COVID-19. Each CDR3 is given without its conserved first and last residue. The order of the fields is J gene, V gene, CDR3 protein.

j_call: TRBJ1-1; v_call: TRBV27; cdr3_aa: ASSSAPDRHTEAF
j_call: TRBJ1-3; v_call: TRBV11-2; cdr3_aa: ASSLRPSGVGGNTIY
j_call: TRBJ2-4; v_call: TRBV7-6; cdr3_aa: ASSSSGGIGNIQY
j_call: TRBJ1-2; v_call: TRBV5-8; cdr3_aa: ASSLGTGISYGYT
j_call: TRBJ2-4; v_call: TRBV6-6; cdr3_aa: ASSPFDRAKNIQY
j_call: TRBJ2-3; v_call: TRBV18; cdr3_aa: ASSPTFGQGTADTQY
j_call: TRBJ1-1; v_call: TRBV5-1; cdr3_aa: ASSYRQGSNTEAF
j_call: TRBJ1-2; v_call: TRBV7-6; cdr3_aa: ASSLGPIDYHGYT
j_call: TRBJ1-6; v_call: TRBV18; cdr3_aa: ASSNRQGRSYNSPLH
j_call: TRBJ1-2; v_call: TRBV5-4; cdr3_aa: ASSPQGTLYGYT
j_call: TRBJ1-2; v_call: TRBV19; cdr3_aa: ASSRSPSLPKVYGYT
j_call: TRBJ1-4; v_call: TRBV2; cdr3_aa: ASSEVGATGEKLF
j_call: TRBJ2-1; v_call: TRBV7-8; cdr3_aa: ASSPAGGRKF
j_call: TRBJ2-1; v_call: TRBV9; cdr3_aa: ASSGRGTSGALNEQF
j_call: TRBJ1-2; v_call: TRBV7-2; cdr3_aa: ASSLFRSTDRGLYYGYT
j_call: TRBJ1-5; v_call: TRBV5-6; cdr3_aa: ASSLFGQGYQPQH
j_call: TRBJ1-1; v_call: TRBV4-1; cdr3_aa: ASSQGLLQAGNTEAF
j_call: TRBJ2-2; v_call: TRBV15; cdr3_aa: ATSKRGPSNTGELF
j_call: TRBJ1-6; v_call: TRBV4-2; cdr3_aa: ASSQEASGGTPLH
j_call: TRBJ1-2; v_call: TRBV7-2; cdr3_aa: ASSFPGGYGYT
j_call: TRBJ1-2; v_call: TRBV30; cdr3_aa: AWSWAGTDGYT
j_call: TRBJ2-1; v_call: TRBV11-2; cdr3_aa: ASSFRDRGLRSSYNEQF
j_call: TRBJ1-1; v_call: TRBV12-3/TRBV12-4; cdr3_aa: ASSFGRDTEAF
j_call: TRBJ2-5; v_call: TRBV5-1; cdr3_aa: ASSLSGDETQY
j_call: TRBJ1-1; v_call: TRBV30; cdr3_aa: AWSREMLEAF
j_call: TRBJ1-4; v_call: TRBV5-1; cdr3_aa: ASSLRGQGTNEKLF
j_call: TRBJ2-5; v_call: TRBV7-2; cdr3_aa: ASSFQGARETQY
j_call: TRBJ1-6; v_call: TRBV5-1; cdr3_aa: ASSLRSATEFSYNSPLH
j_call: TRBJ2-3; v_call: TRBV28; cdr3_aa: ASSFTGRAQY
j_call: TRBJ1-2; v_call: TRBV5-1; cdr3_aa: ASSNGQGNYGYT
j_call: TRBJ1-2; v_call: TRBV5-5; cdr3_aa: ASSLQYGYT
j_call: TRBJ1-1; v_call: TRBV11-2; cdr3_aa: ASSFAENTEAF
j_call: TRBJ1-2; v_call: TRBV12-5; cdr3_aa: ASGSHKGWAGYT
j_call: TRBJ2-3; v_call: TRBV11-2; cdr3_aa: ASSIGQVTDTQY
j_call: TRBJ1-1; v_call: TRBV11-2; cdr3_aa: ASSFLQGMNTEAF
j_call: TRBJ2-2; v_call: TRBV6-2/TRBV6-3; cdr3_aa: ASSRQITNTGELF
j_call: TRBJ1-4; v_call: TRBV30; cdr3_aa: AWSKRDRRQKLF
j_call: TRBJ1-1; v_call: TRBV4-1; cdr3_aa: ASSQDINRGTEAF
j_call: TRBJ2-7; v_call: TRBV27; cdr3_aa: ASRTEGLSYEQY
j_call: TRBJ1-4; v_call: TRBV6-5; cdr3_aa: ASRPDRELREKLF
j_call: TRBJ1-5; v_call: TRBV5-6; cdr3_aa: ASSLAGGSSNQPQH
j_call: TRBJ2-2; v_call: TRBV19; cdr3_aa: ASSMSGGWAGELF
j_call: TRBJ1-3; v_call: TRBV6-1; cdr3_aa: ASSGSGPGGYGNTIY
j_call: TRBJ2-5; v_call: TRBV28; cdr3_aa: ASSQGTEETQY
j_call: TRBJ2-5; v_call: TRBV7-9; cdr3_aa: ASSPRSGENQETQY
j_call: TRBJ1-2; v_call: TRBV29-1; cdr3_aa: SVPYRANYGYT
j_call: TRBJ2-5; v_call: TRBV5-8; cdr3_aa: ASSLVVYQETQY
j_call: TRBJ2-2; v_call: TRBV21-1; cdr3_aa: ASSKFHDRVTGELF
j_call: TRBJ1-2; v_call: TRBV7-9; cdr3_aa: ASSLAGANYGYT
j_call: TRBJ2-2; v_call: TRBV24-1; cdr3_aa: ATRGQGGTGELF
j_call: TRBJ2-1; v_call: TRBV5-1; cdr3_aa: ASTPGLAGVSEQF
j_call: TRBJ1-6; v_call: TRBV5-5; cdr3_aa: ASSLTAGTGVSPLH
j_call: TRBJ1-4; v_call: TRBV11-2; cdr3_aa: ASSLALSPTNEKLF